A single T cell receptor beta chain is shown here with its context. Authors' methods: Amplification from reference gene primers served as the basis for estimated nucleated cell counts. TCRdb's copy holds only in-frame clones and misses some; the assay was immunoSEQ multiplex PCR. The V and J calls and clone size are taken from that table; D and trimming were inferred from the DNA. This sample has about 170,000 clones, with over 80% found just once. This sample was included in a study of blood T cell repertoires in COVID-19. Study-wide background: Samples of COVID-19 (acute and convalescent) were obtained from the United States, Italy and Spain. PBMCs, B-cell-depleted T cells, or T cells provided the cDNA or gDNA that made up the material.

The TCR sequence derives from a woman aged 55-70 years with acute or convalescent COVID-19. Sequencing was performed on peripheral blood.

The CDR3 reads CASSLSTGDTEAFF. The CDR3 bases are TGTGCCAGCAGCTTATCGACAGGGGACACTGAAGCTTTCTTT. This rearrangement joins TRBV7-2 to TRBJ1-1, with 8 bases aligning to TRBD1. This CDR3 spans 14 amino acids. Germline V lookup: CDR1 SGHTA, CDR2 FQGNSA. The V and J ends lost 2 bases and 3 bases, in that order; junction bases with no gene match: 2.